These T cell receptor beta chains were read from a single sample in a study of response to subunit inactivated influenza vaccine. TCRdb called the RT-PCR reads again in MiXCR, with one record for every CDR3 protein. The repertoire consists of more than 150,000 distinct CDR3 sequences, with around 8.8% occurring once and the leading ten covering 9.5% to 13%. Sequencing was performed on non-naive T cells sorted from PBMCs, taken on the day of vaccination. The receptors derive from a middle-aged man who received an inactivated influenza vaccine. The CDR3 runs from the conserved cysteine through the conserved F or W. Each record gives: D gene, J gene, clone size, V gene, CDR3 DNA, CDR3 protein. D genes are given only for firm matches. Size values are once, few and many counts, or a class for expanded clones, and some rows have none.

D: TRBD1
J: TRBJ1-1
size: NA
V: TRBV3-1
DNA: TGTGCCAGCAGCCTTGCCCAGGGACAGGAAGCTTTCTTT
CDR3: CASSLAQGQEAFF

D: NA
J: TRBJ2-1
size: NA
V: TRBV7-9
DNA: TGTGCCAGCAGCTCCACGTCCGGGCTCACGGGTGAGCAGTTCTTC
CDR3: CASSSTSGLTGEQFF

D: NA
J: TRBJ2-7
size: few
V: TRBV7-2
DNA: TGTGCCAGCAGCTTAGCACCCTCTCTCGAGCAGTACTTC
CDR3: CASSLAPSLEQYF

D: NA
J: TRBJ1-5
size: few
V: TRBV2
DNA: TGTGCCAGCAGCCGAGGGCAGACTTATAGCAATCAGCCCCAGCATTTT
CDR3: CASSRGQTYSNQPQHF

D: NA
J: TRBJ2-5
size: few
V: TRBV20-1
DNA: TGCAGTGCTCCTACTTTCCCCCAAAGACCGGAACAAGAGACCCAGTACTTC
CDR3: CSAPTFPQRPEQETQYF

D: NA
J: TRBJ1-6
size: few
V: TRBV6-6
DNA: TGTGCCAGCCGGGGGTCGTATAATTCACCCCTCCACTTT
CDR3: CASRGSYNSPLHF

D: TRBD2
J: TRBJ2-3
size: once
V: TRBV28
DNA: TGTGCCAGCAGGAGGACTAGCGGGAGAGGGGATACGCAGTATTTT
CDR3: CASRRTSGRGDTQYF

D: TRBD2
J: TRBJ2-1
size: NA
V: TRBV20-1
DNA: TGCAGTGCTAGAATATTAGCGGGTATCATCAATGAGCAGTTCTTC
CDR3: CSARILAGIINEQFF

D: TRBD2
J: TRBJ2-5
size: NA
V: TRBV28
DNA: TGTGCCAGCACCCCCCGGAGGACTAGCGTACAAGAGACCCAGTACTTC
CDR3: CASTPRRTSVQETQYF

D: TRBD1
J: TRBJ1-2
size: many
V: TRBV4-1
DNA: TGCGCCAGCAGCCCGGGACAGGCCGTAAACTATGGCTACACCTTC
CDR3: CASSPGQAVNYGYTF

D: NA
J: TRBJ2-1
size: NA
V: TRBV30
DNA: TGTGCCTGGAGTGCCCAGGGGCAGGAGCAGTTCTTC
CDR3: CAWSAQGQEQFF

D: TRBD1
J: TRBJ2-1
size: NA
V: TRBV5-6
DNA: TGTGCCAGCAGCTTGGGGACAGGGGGTCTCCACAATGAGCAGTTCTTC
CDR3: CASSLGTGGLHNEQFF

D: NA
J: TRBJ1-1
size: many
V: TRBV20-1
DNA: TGCAGTGCTAGGTACAGACACACTGAAGCTTTCTTT
CDR3: CSARYRHTEAFF

D: TRBD1
J: TRBJ2-7
size: few
V: TRBV20-1
DNA: TGCAGTGCTAGAGATTGGCATCGCGGGACAGGGGACGCCGGGTACGAGCAGTACTTC
CDR3: CSARDWHRGTGDAGYEQYF

D: TRBD2
J: TRBJ2-7
size: few
V: TRBV9
DNA: TGTGCCAGCAGCGCATCTAGCGGGGCGAATTCCTACGAGCAGTACTTC
CDR3: CASSASSGANSYEQYF

D: NA
J: TRBJ2-1
size: few
V: TRBV4-2
DNA: TGTGCCAGCAGCCACTCCCTCCTGAGTTTTGGAGCCGACAATGAGCAGTTCTTC
CDR3: CASSHSLLSFGADNEQFF

D: TRBD2
J: TRBJ2-1
size: few
V: TRBV20-1
DNA: TGCAGTGCTACGACTAGCGGAGCCTACAATGAGCAGTTCTTC
CDR3: CSATTSGAYNEQFF

D: TRBD2
J: TRBJ2-1
size: few
V: TRBV10-1
DNA: TGCGCCAGCAGTGACCCTGGGCGGGGGGCCAGTGAGCAGTTCTTC
CDR3: CASSDPGRGASEQFF

D: NA
J: TRBJ1-2
size: NA
V: TRBV7-2
DNA: TGTGCCAGCAGCCGCCAGGGGCTCCAACGTGGCTACACCTTC
CDR3: CASSRQGLQRGYTF

D: NA
J: TRBJ1-4
size: few
V: TRBV28
DNA: TGTGCCAGCAGTTTAGGGTCTGCGGGATTTGAAAAACTGTTTTTT
CDR3: CASSLGSAGFEKLFF

D: TRBD1
J: TRBJ2-2
size: NA
V: TRBV29-1
DNA: TGCAGCGTCAAAACCGGGACAGGGAACACCGGGGAGCTGTTTTTT
CDR3: CSVKTGTGNTGELFF

D: NA
J: TRBJ2-1
size: many
V: TRBV27
DNA: TGTGCCAGCAGCTCTACATTGATGGCTCCCAATGAGCAGTTCTTC
CDR3: CASSSTLMAPNEQFF

D: TRBD1
J: TRBJ1-6
size: few
V: TRBV20-1
DNA: TGCAGTGTCAAGTCAACCGAGGGGGCTTCGTATTCACCCCTCCACTTT
CDR3: CSVKSTEGASYSPLHF

D: NA
J: TRBJ2-3
size: many
V: TRBV13
DNA: TGTGCCAGCAGCCCCCCAGCGGCTGATACGCAGTATTTT
CDR3: CASSPPAADTQYF

D: TRBD1
J: TRBJ2-7
size: NA
V: TRBV12-3/TRBV12-4
DNA: TGTGCCAGCAGACCCGGGACAGGGGGCGCGACCGAGCAGTACTTC
CDR3: CASRPGTGGATEQYF

D: NA
J: TRBJ2-1
size: few
V: TRBV4-3
DNA: TGCGCCAGCAGCCAGGACACGGCCGGGCCCGGACGGTTCTTC
CDR3: CASSQDTAGPGRFF

D: NA
J: TRBJ1-1
size: NA
V: TRBV30
DNA: TGTGCCTGGAGTCGGCAGGAGAACACTGAAGCTTTCTTT
CDR3: CAWSRQENTEAFF

D: NA
J: TRBJ1-5
size: many
V: TRBV4-2
DNA: TGTGCCAGCAGCCAAGAGGATGGCATTAATAGCAATCAGCCCCAGCATTTT
CDR3: CASSQEDGINSNQPQHF

D: NA
J: TRBJ1-4
size: few
V: TRBV4-3
DNA: TGCGCCAGCAGCCAAGGAAACAGGGCGCTAAATGAAAAACTGTTTTTT
CDR3: CASSQGNRALNEKLFF

D: NA
J: TRBJ1-3
size: few
V: TRBV28
DNA: TGTGCCAGCTCCCCGGGGGGGCGAGGAAACACCATATATTTT
CDR3: CASSPGGRGNTIYF

D: NA
J: TRBJ1-6
size: few
V: TRBV7-2
DNA: TGTGCCAGCAGCTTAGAATTTGGGTCACCCCTCCACTTT
CDR3: CASSLEFGSPLHF

D: NA
J: TRBJ2-3
size: many
V: TRBV5-5
DNA: TGTGCCAGCAGCTTGGTCTCAGATACGCAGTATTTT
CDR3: CASSLVSDTQYF

D: TRBD1
J: TRBJ1-2
size: NA
V: TRBV6-1
DNA: TGTGCCAGCAGTCCGTCGCCGGGACAGGGAACATACTATGGCTACACCTTC
CDR3: CASSPSPGQGTYYGYTF

D: TRBD2
J: TRBJ2-3
size: few
V: TRBV10-3
DNA: TGTGCCATCAGTGAGGTCCGACTAGCGGGGGGGTATATCGCAGATACGCAGTATTTT
CDR3: CAISEVRLAGGYIADTQYF

D: NA
J: TRBJ1-1
size: many
V: TRBV5-1
DNA: TGCGCCAGCAGCGAATCGGGACCGAGCATCTCAATGAACACTGAAGCTTTCTTT
CDR3: CASSESGPSISMNTEAFF

D: NA
J: TRBJ2-3
size: NA
V: TRBV27
DNA: TGTGCCAGCAGTTTCGTCCTCGGGGATACGCAGTATTTT
CDR3: CASSFVLGDTQYF

D: NA
J: TRBJ1-5
size: NA
V: TRBV28
DNA: TGTGCCAGCAGTTCCGCTTCATTCCAGGGCCGTCAGCCCCAGCATTTT
CDR3: CASSSASFQGRQPQHF

D: TRBD2
J: TRBJ2-2
size: few
V: TRBV5-6
DNA: TGTGCCAGCAGCTCGCTTGGACTAGCAGAAATCGGGGAGCTGTTTTTT
CDR3: CASSSLGLAEIGELFF

D: NA
J: TRBJ2-5
size: few
V: TRBV6-1
DNA: TGTGCCAGCAGGACCATGGGAGAGACCCAGTACTTC
CDR3: CASRTMGETQYF

D: NA
J: TRBJ2-3
size: NA
V: TRBV5-1
DNA: TGCGCCAGCCGCCCCGGGCAGACTTACACAGATACGCAGTATTTT
CDR3: CASRPGQTYTDTQYF

D: NA
J: TRBJ1-6
size: NA
V: TRBV12-3/TRBV12-4
DNA: TGTGCCAGCAGCCAGCAGGGTGGGAATTCACCCCTCCACTTT
CDR3: CASSQQGGNSPLHF

D: NA
J: TRBJ2-7
size: few
V: TRBV5-1
DNA: TGCGCCAGCAGCTTTTTGGGGGCAAATTCCTACGAGCAGTACTTC
CDR3: CASSFLGANSYEQYF

D: NA
J: TRBJ1-1
size: NA
V: TRBV5-1
DNA: TGCGCCAGCAGCTCCGGGCGTGGATTGTTATCCCGGCTGAACACTGAAGCTTTCTTT
CDR3: CASSSGRGLLSRLNTEAFF

D: NA
J: TRBJ1-1
size: many
V: TRBV5-1
DNA: TGCGCCAGCAGCTTGAGGGCGATGGGCTTGAACACTGAAGCTTTCTTT
CDR3: CASSLRAMGLNTEAFF

D: TRBD2
J: TRBJ2-6
size: few
V: TRBV6-1
DNA: TGTGCCAGCAGTCTGACTAGCGGGGCCTCTGGGGCCAACGTCCTGACTTTC
CDR3: CASSLTSGASGANVLTF

D: NA
J: TRBJ1-1
size: few
V: TRBV20-1
DNA: TGCAGTGCTAGAGTACCGAGTACCTTGAACACTGAAGCTTTCTTT
CDR3: CSARVPSTLNTEAFF

D: NA
J: TRBJ2-2
size: NA
V: TRBV7-2
DNA: TGTGCCAGCAGCTTACGAACAAAAGGGACCGGGGAGCTGTTTTTT
CDR3: CASSLRTKGTGELFF

D: TRBD2
J: TRBJ2-6
size: few
V: TRBV11-1
DNA: TGTGCCAGCAGCCCGGGGAGGGCAGGATTCTCTGGGGCCAACGTCCTGACTTTC
CDR3: CASSPGRAGFSGANVLTF

D: TRBD2
J: TRBJ2-2
size: NA
V: TRBV6-1
DNA: TGTGCCAGCAGGGGGCTAGCGGGATATACCGGGGAGCTGTTTTTT
CDR3: CASRGLAGYTGELFF

D: TRBD1
J: TRBJ1-1
size: many
V: TRBV3-1
DNA: TGTGCCAGCAGCTTAACAGGGGCGAGAGGTGAAGCTTTCTTT
CDR3: CASSLTGARGEAFF